One sample yielded the 32 T cell receptor beta chains listed below, sequenced in a study of vaccination effects on CD4 cells after COVID-19. After expansion with viral peptide pools in the ViraFEST assay, antigen-specific CD4+ T cells were sequenced. Investigators separated out CD4+ T cells once 10 days of culture had passed. This person's SARS-CoV-2 infection, confirmed by PCR, occurred between March and December 2020. These receptors have no identified antigens. The method was immunoSEQ multiplex PCR; TCRdb's version includes in-frame clones alone and lacks a portion of them. The table records tens of thousands of clones, about 73% of them present only once. The starting material was CD4+ T cells from PBMCs cultured with HCoV-NL63 spike peptides, obtained before COVID-19 vaccination. These receptor sequences come from a human donor who had a prior SARS-CoV-2 infection.

This clone was recorded only once. V is TRBV2 and J is TRBJ2-1; TRBD1 is a possible D gene (6 bases). The germline V and J ends were trimmed by 8 bases and 8 bases, with 10 bases remaining between them. This CDR3 is 11 amino acids long. Germline-derived CDR1 and CDR2 are SNHLY and FYNNEI. This CDR3 is CASHGGYEQFF. The CDR3 DNA reads TGTGCCAGCCATGGGGGCTATGAGCAGTTCTTC.

This chain connects TRBV30 to TRBJ2-1, with D perhaps being TRBD1 or TRBD2 (7 bases each). V was cut by 3 bases and J by 15 bases, with 21 bases left in between. Germline CDR1 reads GTSNPN; CDR2 reads SVGIG (reference sequence). The CDR3 totals 13 residues. The CDR3 region has the DNA TGTGCCTGGAGCCGGGGGGACAGCCCGCGTCTGTTCTTC. It translates to CAWSRGDSPRLFF.

The chain joins TRBV5-4 to TRBJ1-1; no reliable D call. There are 12 residues in the CDR3. Germline CDR1 and CDR2: SGHNT and YYREEE (reference sequence). Trimming took off 2 bases at V and 11 bases at J, with 13 bases between the two ends. CDR3 sequence: CASSFIGRDAFF. The DNA for the CDR3 is TGTGCCAGCAGCTTTATTGGCCGCGACGCTTTCTTT. Using reference TRBV5-4 and TRBJ1-1 for the parts outside the CDR3, the full variable domain is ETGVTQSPTHLIKTRGQQVTLRCSSQSGHNTVSWYQQALGQGPQFIFQYYREEENGRGNFPPRFSGLQFPNYSSELNVNALELDDSALYLCASSFIGRDAFFGQGTRLTVV.

Only a few counts were recorded for this clone. Written as DNA, the CDR3 is TGTGCCAGCACCGCGAACTGGCTAACCTACGAGCAGTACTTC. This codes for CASTANWLTYEQYF. The chain is built from TRBV5-6 and TRBJ2-7; D gene ambiguous. Trimming cost V 6 bases and J 2 bases, with 15 bases left between them. Germline CDR1 reads SGHDT; CDR2 reads YYEEEE. CDR3 length: 14 amino acids.

This chain links TRBV15 with TRBJ1-1; 7 nucleotides match TRBD1. After removal of 6 bases from V and 5 bases from J, the junction contained 15 bases not matched to a gene. This CDR3 has 16 amino acids. Germline CDR1 LNHNV, CDR2 YYDKDF (reference sequence). The CDR3 region has the DNA TGTGCCACCAGTACCCATTTAGGGGGCGGTAGTACTGAAGCTTTCTTT. Its protein product is CATSTHLGGGSTEAFF. Full variable domain (missing parts from reference TRBV15 and TRBJ1-1): DAMVIQNPRYQVTQFGKPVTLSCSQTLNHNVMYWYQQKSSQAPKLLFHYYDKDFNNEADTPDNFQSRRPNTSFCFLDIRSPGLGDTAMYLCATSTHLGGGSTEAFFGQGTRLTVV.

V usage is TRBV5-1 and J usage is TRBJ2-2, with D perhaps assigned TRBD1 or TRBD2 (5 bases each). Germline V lookup: CDR1 SGHRS, CDR2 YFSETQ. Between the trimmed V and J ends, which lost 0 bases and 4 bases, there was a span of 7 bases. This CDR3 is built from 14 residues. The CDR3 loop is CASSLEGTTGELFF. DNA of the CDR3: TGCGCCAGCAGCTTGGAAGGGACCACCGGGGAGCTGTTTTTT.

The rearrangement joins TRBV29-1 to TRBJ2-7, with D perhaps matching TRBD2 (5 bases). The germline V gene encodes CDR1 SQVTM and CDR2 ANQGSEA. Trimming removed 4 bases at V and 0 bases at J, with 7 bases between. The CDR3 has 12 residues. The CDR3 here is CSVAGISYEQYF. The CDR3, as DNA: TGCAGCGTTGCCGGGATCTCCTACGAGCAGTACTTC.

This sequence joins TRBV6-2 or TRBV6-3 and TRBJ2-7, with 12 bases identical to TRBD1. The germline CDR1 and CDR2 sequences are MNHEY and SVGEGT. CDR3 length: 15 residues. J was trimmed by 4 bases and V by 6 bases; bases with no gene match: 7. Written as DNA, the CDR3 is TGTGCCAGCAGCATGGGACAGGGGGCGTGGTACGAGCAGTACTTC. Translating it yields CASSMGQGAWYEQYF.

This clone has just a few counts. This rearrangement joins TRBV2 to TRBJ2-7; no reliable D call. The CDR3 is 15 amino acids. CDR1 SNHLY and CDR2 FYNNEI come from the germline V gene. Trimming pared 1 base from V and 3 bases from J, leaving 13 bases between. The CDR3 protein is CASSEGAQSFYEQYF. The CDR3 nucleotides are TGTGCCAGCAGTGAAGGGGCACAGAGCTTCTACGAGCAGTACTTC.

The CDR3 spells CASSDRGPEAFF. CDR3 DNA sequence: TGTGCCAGCAGTGACAGGGGGCCTGAAGCTTTCTTT. This chain joins TRBV2 and TRBJ1-1; 8 bases agree with TRBD1. The ends lost 3 bases at V and 6 bases at J; junction bases unmatched: 0. The V gene's germline CDR1 is SNHLY and CDR2 FYNNEI. This CDR3 has 12 residues.

The rearrangement uses TRBV20-1 and TRBJ2-3; maybe TRBD2 (6 bases). This CDR3 is built from 11 residues. The germline CDR1 and CDR2 sequences are DFQATT and SNEGSKA (reference sequence). The ends were cut back, 6 bases at V and 8 bases at J, with 12 bases in the middle. The CDR3 DNA is TGCAGTGCCCCGACTAGAGCTACGCAGTATTTT. Translation: CSAPTRATQYF.

This clone turned up a few times. The rearrangement uses TRBV28 and TRBJ1-4; tentative D call: TRBD1 (6 bases). Deletions cut 8 bases from V and 6 bases from J, with 13 bases between. The germline V gene encodes CDR1 MDHEN and CDR2 SYDVKM. There are 13 residues in the CDR3. The CDR3 DNA follows: TGTGCCAGCGCGGCAGGGGCAGATGAAAAACTGTTTTTT. It encodes CASAAGADEKLFF.

The chain carries TRBV4-1 and TRBJ2-3; perhaps TRBD1 as D (7 bases). CDR1 is MGHRA, CDR2 YSYEKL, per germline. This CDR3 comprises 16 residues. V dropped 1 base and J dropped 2 bases, with 13 bases sitting between them. This CDR3 is CASSQVWRGHTDTQYF. The CDR3, as DNA: TGCGCCAGCAGCCAAGTATGGAGGGGGCACACAGATACGCAGTATTTT.

The chain combines TRBV6-2 or TRBV6-3 with TRBJ1-5; weak D call: TRBD1 (5 bases). Germline loops: CDR1 MNHEY, CDR2 SVGEGT. This CDR3 comprises 20 residues. V lost 0 bases and J 2 bases, leaving 23 bases between the germline ends. CDR3 residues: CASSYSISDKGLRGNQPQHF. Written as DNA, the CDR3 is TGTGCCAGCAGTTACTCGATCTCGGACAAGGGGCTTAGGGGCAATCAGCCCCAGCATTTT.

This clone appeared once. Compared with germline, one end of the junction differs, possibly owing to a read error. V gene TRBV3-1 (or the pseudogene TRBV3-2) combines with J gene TRBJ2-5, with 8 bases that match TRBD2. Germline lookup yields CDR1 LGHDT and CDR2 YNNKEL (reference sequence). The CDR3 has 12 amino acids. The CDR3 reads CASSQDRGGADF. DNA of the CDR3: TGTGCCAGCAGCCAAGATCGGGGGGGGGCGGACTTC.

The gene calls are TRBV6-1 and TRBJ2-7; TRBD2 might be the D (6 bases). The length of the CDR3 is 15 residues. The V end was cut by 3 bases, the J end by 3 bases, with 15 bases between. The germline gives CDR1 MNHNS, CDR2 SASEGT. CDR3 in amino acids: CASSERLDPDYEQYF. In DNA form, the CDR3 reads TGTGCCAGCAGTGAGAGACTAGACCCCGACTACGAGCAGTACTTC.

This sequence joins TRBV19 and TRBJ1-1; the D gene is possibly TRBD1 (6 bases). Trimming took off 3 bases at V and 11 bases at J, with 19 bases between the two ends. Looked up from germline, CDR1 is LNHDA and CDR2 is SQIVND (reference sequence). The CDR3 has 14 residues. The CDR3 loop reads CASSISVARGPAFF. The CDR3 DNA sequence: TGTGCCAGTAGTATTTCTGTAGCCAGGGGCCCGGCTTTCTTT.

The chain links TRBV24-1 to TRBJ2-3; TRBD1 or TRBD2 may be the D gene (6 bases each). Trimming pared 4 bases from V and 1 base from J, leaving 17 bases between. This CDR3 comprises 17 residues. The germline gives CDR1 KGHDR, CDR2 SFDVKD. CDR3 nucleotide sequence: TGTGCCACCAGTGACACCCCGGGGGCTGGGCGCACAGATACGCAGTATTTT. Translating gives CATSDTPGAGRTDTQYF.

The chain employs TRBV7-2 and TRBJ1-3, with a weak D call TRBD1 (6 bases). Germline values: CDR1 SGHTA, CDR2 FQGNSA. The CDR3 totals 16 residues. Trimming took off 3 bases at V and 0 bases at J, with 12 bases between the two ends. The CDR3 loop is CASSFGGPFSGNTIYF. CDR3 nucleotide sequence: TGTGCCAGCAGCTTTGGGGGGCCCTTCTCTGGAAACACCATATATTTT.

V gene TRBV9 combines with J gene TRBJ2-5; D call uncertain. The CDR3 covers 16 residues. The V gene's germline CDR1 is SGDLS and CDR2 YYNGEE. V was trimmed by 0 bases and J by 1 base, leaving 13 bases between them. The CDR3 nucleotides read TGTGCCAGCAGCGTAGTCCCTTGGGCAGTCCAAGAGACCCAGTACTTC. Residues: CASSVVPWAVQETQYF. Using reference TRBV9 and TRBJ2-5 for the parts outside the CDR3, the full variable domain is DSGVTQTPKHLITATGQRVTLRCSPRSGDLSVYWYQQSLDQGLQFLIQYYNGEERAKGNILERFSAQQFPDLHSELNLSSLELGDSALYFCASSVVPWAVQETQYFGPGTRLLVL.

This clone was detected once. J is TRBJ1-1 and V is TRBV7-3; the D is unclear. In germline, CDR1 is SGHTA, CDR2 FQGTGA. The V gene lost 1 base and the J gene lost 3 bases, with 6 bases spanning the gap. The CDR3 sequence is 13 residues long. DNA of the CDR3: TGTGCCAGCAGCTTAAAGGTGGACACTGAAGCTTTCTTT. Encoded protein: CASSLKVDTEAFF.

V usage is TRBV4-3 and J usage is TRBJ2-7; D may correspond to TRBD1 or TRBD2 (5 bases each). V was trimmed by 0 bases and J by 3 bases, leaving 9 bases between them. CDR3 length: 14 amino acids. The germline V gene encodes CDR1 LGHNA and CDR2 YSLEER. CDR3 sequence reads: CASSQEWGNYEQYF. CDR3 coding DNA: TGCGCCAGCAGCCAAGAGTGGGGGAACTACGAGCAGTACTTC.

The rearrangement uses TRBV6-5 and TRBJ1-2; D might be TRBD1 (5 bases). The V gene lost 0 bases and the J gene lost 8 bases, with 10 bases spanning the gap. The CDR3 extends over 13 amino acids. Germline-derived CDR1 and CDR2 are MNHEY and SVGAGI. CDR3 DNA: TGTGCCAGCAGTTACTCGGGGCCTAAAGGCTACACCTTC. Translating it yields CASSYSGPKGYTF.

The chain uses TRBV2 and TRBJ1-5; D call uncertain. V lost 3 bases to trimming and J lost 9 bases, with 12 bases between them. The CDR3 extends over 13 amino acids. Germline V lookup: CDR1 SNHLY, CDR2 FYNNEI. The CDR3 DNA sequence: TGTGCCAGCAGTGACGGCCCGACGGGGCCCCAGCATTTT. Residues: CASSDGPTGPQHF. The variable domain in full, completed from reference TRBV2 and TRBJ1-5, reads EPEVTQTPSHQVTQMGQEVILRCVPISNHLYFYWYRQILGQKVEFLVSFYNNEISEKSEIFDDQFSVERPDGSNFTLKIRSTKLEDSAMYFCASSDGPTGPQHFGDGTRLSIL.

This clone appeared a few times. V gene TRBV18 combines with J gene TRBJ1-1, with D perhaps TRBD1 (5 bases). This CDR3 contains 13 residues. The germline V and J ends were trimmed by 4 bases and 5 bases, with 11 bases remaining between them. Germline CDR1 reads KGHSH; CDR2 reads LQKENI. The CDR3, as DNA: TGTGCCAGCTCACTTTCAGGGAAGACTGAAGCTTTCTTT. Amino acid sequence: CASSLSGKTEAFF.

The CDR3 DNA reads TGTGCCAGCAGCCGGACAGGTTCCCGCCTCACAGATACGCAGTATTTT. Amino acids: CASSRTGSRLTDTQYF. The chain is built from TRBV6-2 or TRBV6-3 and TRBJ2-3, with 7 bases that match TRBD1. Germline CDR1 is MNHEY and CDR2 is SVGEGT. V lost 6 bases to trimming and J lost 2 bases; unmatched junction nucleotides: 11. The CDR3 contains 16 residues.

The chain joins TRBV3-1 (or the pseudogene TRBV3-2) to TRBJ1-2; 7 bases align to TRBD1. V gave up 7 bases and J gave up 4 bases; unmatched junction bases: 6. CDR1 is LGHDT and CDR2 is YNNKEL in the germline V gene (reference sequence). The CDR3 covers 13 residues. CDR3 sequence: CASNRQGGYGYTF. CDR3 in DNA: TGTGCCAGCAACAGACAGGGTGGCTATGGCTACACCTTC.

The chain is built from TRBV2 and TRBJ2-5; D possibly corresponds to TRBD2 (6 bases). Between the trimmed V and J ends, which lost 6 bases and 1 base, there was a span of 12 bases. Germline CDR1 SNHLY, CDR2 FYNNEI. The CDR3 has 14 residues. CDR3 coding DNA: TGTGCCAGCAGGGGGGACTCGCTCCAAGAGACCCAGTACTTC. It codes for CASRGDSLQETQYF.

The V and J genes are TRBV5-1 and TRBJ2-7; 7 nucleotides match TRBD1. V was pared by 2 bases and J by 5 bases, with 10 bases of the junction left unmatched. Germline CDR1 SGHRS, CDR2 YFSETQ. This CDR3 region has 15 residues. The CDR3 is CASSLVVQGNNEQYF. Here the CDR3 DNA reads TGCGCCAGCAGCTTAGTAGTACAGGGGAACAACGAGCAGTACTTC.

The chain has TRBV6-5 and TRBJ1-1; TRBD1 might be the D (5 bases). CDR1 MNHEY and CDR2 SVGAGI come from the germline V gene. CDR3 length equals 15 residues. Trimming took off 6 bases at V and 1 base at J, with 15 bases between the two ends. The CDR3 sequence is CASRIQGNGNTEAFF. Here the CDR3 DNA reads TGTGCCAGCAGAATTCAGGGAAACGGGAACACTGAAGCTTTCTTT.

The genes are TRBV5-1 and TRBJ2-3; D is undetermined. Germline CDR1 is SGHRS and CDR2 is YFSETQ. This CDR3 comprises 13 residues. Trimming took off 4 bases at V and 0 bases at J, with 6 bases between the two ends. This CDR3 is CASSDGSTDTQYF. CDR3 in DNA: TGCGCCAGCAGCGACGGGAGCACAGATACGCAGTATTTT.

This clone was counted once. The V gene is TRBV21-1, the J gene TRBJ2-7; TRBD1 was called by the table and not checked on the DNA. TRBV21-1 is a known pseudogene. This CDR3 comprises 24 residues. Here the CDR3 DNA reads TGTGCCAGCAGCTCGAGGACGTCGGCGAACAAAGCTGTAACATTGTGGGGACAGGGGCGCGAGCAGTACTTC. This sequence encodes CASSSRTSANKAVTLWGQGREQYF.